This TCR beta chain derives from a study of blood T cells in healthy people across ages. Together with a sample-barcoded 5' primer, a J-beta primer mix was included in a second PCR lasting roughly 7 to 11 cycles. MiXCR was run by TCRdb on the 5' RACE reads, yielding one entry per CDR3 protein. In the table there are approximately 2,000,000 distinct CDR3 sequences, about 39% of which are singletons. Each sample provided at least 6 micrograms of extracted total RNA. Germline values: CDR1 LGHNA, CDR2 YSLEER. CDR3 length: 14 amino acids. V lost 4 bases to trimming and J lost 3 bases; unmatched junction nucleotides: 6. Study-level results: Estimates drawn from one million T cells were deemed to understate diversity.

This clonotype turned up a few times. Its antigen remains unknown. The receptor was derived from a human donor in good health. This rearrangement joins TRBV4-3 to TRBJ2-7; TRBD1 agrees at 7 bases. Sequences were obtained from blood. The CDR3 bases are TGCGCCAGCAGCCCGGTACAGGGGTTCTACGAGCAGTACTTC. Its protein is CASSPVQGFYEQYF.